One sample yielded the 8 T cell receptor beta chains listed below, sequenced in a study of T cell clonality in common variable immunodeficiency. Assay used: immunoSEQ multiplex PCR; TCRdb lists only in-frame clones, some missing. The data show 45,000 to 65,000 clones, with none appearing a single time. Sequenced input: peripheral blood mononuclear cells. The receptors were sampled from a person aged 18-69 years in good health.

The sample holds many counts of this clone. The sequenced fragment ends 3 residues before the CDR3 boundary, so the rest is inferred from the germline J gene. This sequence joins TRBV10-3 and TRBJ2-1; D might be TRBD1 (5 bases). The germline gives CDR1 ENHRY, CDR2 SYGVKD. Trimming removed 4 bases from V and 5 bases from J, with 15 bases in between. CDR3 length equals 15 residues. CDR3 in amino acids: CAISGGIGANNEQFF. Partial CDR3 DNA: TGTGCCATCAGTGGGGGCATTGGAGCTAACAATGAG.

This clone was seen repeatedly, ten times or more. From the germline J gene comes the end of the CDR3, since the read stops 3 residues before it. The chain employs TRBV18 and TRBJ2-7; D not resolved. The CDR3 has 15 residues. Germline CDR1 and CDR2: KGHSH and LQKENI. Trimming left V 2 bases short and J 3 bases short, with 14 bases between. Partial CDR3 DNA: TGTGCCAGCTCACCAAGTTCAAGATTCGGCTACGAG. Encoded protein: CASSPSSRFGYE. The entire CDR3 sequence reads CASSPSSRFGYEQYF.

This clone has ten or more counts. The read ends 3 residues before the CDR3 terminus; that terminus is restored from the germline J gene. This sequence joins TRBV9 and TRBJ2-3; 10 nucleotides match TRBD1. The CDR3 extends over 14 amino acids. V was pared by 3 bases and J by 3 bases, with 1 base of the junction left unmatched. In germline, CDR1 is SGDLS, CDR2 YYNGEE. The CDR3 region is CASSGQGATDTQYF. The CDR3 DNA, read in part, is TGTGCCAGCAGCGGACAGGGGGCTACAGATACG.

This clone appeared many times. The missing CDR3 end, 3 residues past where the read stops, is filled in from the germline J gene. The genes are TRBV5-4 and TRBJ1-5; weak D call: TRBD1 (5 bases). This CDR3 spans 14 amino acids. Germline lookup yields CDR1 SGHNT and CDR2 YYREEE (reference sequence). V was trimmed by 4 bases and J by 1 base, leaving 9 bases between them. The CDR3 region is CASSIHRSNQPQHF. The part of the CDR3 DNA that was read is TGTGCCAGCAGCATCCACAGGAGCAATCAGCCC.

This clone was counted at least ten times. From the germline J gene comes the end of the CDR3, since the read stops 3 residues before it. V gene TRBV18 combines with J gene TRBJ2-1, with 9 bases identical to TRBD2. The V gene's germline CDR1 is KGHSH and CDR2 LQKENI. This CDR3 is 16 amino acids long. The junction had 6 bases not matched to a gene; V was cut back by 2 bases and J by 4 bases. The part of the CDR3 DNA that was read is TGTGCCAGCTCACCAGCCCCCAGCGGGGGGTACAATGAG. Its translation is CASSPAPSGGYNE. The whole CDR3 reads CASSPAPSGGYNEQFF.

Worth noting for this clone: The read falls 3 residues short of the CDR3 end, and the missing part is taken from the germline J gene. V usage is TRBV7-9 and J usage is TRBJ1-6; 8 nucleotides match TRBD1. The V and J ends lost 5 bases and 6 bases, in that order; junction bases with no gene match: 3. This CDR3 comprises 14 residues. CDR1 and CDR2 from the germline V gene are SEHNR and FQNEAQ (reference sequence). This chain's CDR3 is CASSPGQVNSPLHF. The covered CDR3 bases are TGTGCCAGCAGCCCGGGACAGGTTAATTCACCC.

Turning to this clone: The DNA ends 3 residues before the CDR3 does, and the rest of the CDR3 is filled in from the germline J gene. The chain links TRBV20-1 to TRBJ2-7; no reliable D call. The CDR3 is made up of 11 amino acids. Germline V gives CDR1 DFQATT, CDR2 SNEGSKA (reference sequence). Trimming stripped 4 bases from V and 2 bases from J, with 6 bases between. The covered CDR3 bases are TGCAGTGCTATAGACGCCTACGAG. Protein: CSAIDAYE. The full CDR3 protein is CSAIDAYEQYF.

About this clone itself: The DNA ends 3 residues before the CDR3 does, and the rest of the CDR3 is filled in from the germline J gene. The rearrangement links TRBV19 to TRBJ1-1, with a possible D match to TRBD1 (6 bases). This CDR3 contains 12 residues. Germline V lookup: CDR1 LNHDA, CDR2 SQIVND (reference sequence). V lost 9 bases and J 1 base, leaving 9 bases between the germline ends. The part of the CDR3 DNA that was read is TGTGCCAGCCTGACAGGGAACACTGAA. Its translation: CASLTGNTE. The entire CDR3 is CASLTGNTEAFF.